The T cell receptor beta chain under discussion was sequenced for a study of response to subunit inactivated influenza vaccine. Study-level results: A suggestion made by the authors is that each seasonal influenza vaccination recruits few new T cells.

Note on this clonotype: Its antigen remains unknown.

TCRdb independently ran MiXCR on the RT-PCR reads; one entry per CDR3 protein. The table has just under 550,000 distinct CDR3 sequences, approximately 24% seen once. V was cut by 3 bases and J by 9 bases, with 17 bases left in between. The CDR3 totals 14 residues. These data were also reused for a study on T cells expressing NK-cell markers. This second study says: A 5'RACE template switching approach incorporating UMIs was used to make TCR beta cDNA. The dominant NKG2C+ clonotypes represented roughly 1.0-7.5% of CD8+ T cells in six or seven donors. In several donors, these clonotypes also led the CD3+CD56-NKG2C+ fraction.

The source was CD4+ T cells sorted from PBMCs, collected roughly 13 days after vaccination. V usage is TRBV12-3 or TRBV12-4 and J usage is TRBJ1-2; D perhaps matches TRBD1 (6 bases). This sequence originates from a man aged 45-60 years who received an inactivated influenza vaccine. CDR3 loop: CASSLAGESYRYTF. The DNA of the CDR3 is TGTGCCAGCAGTTTGGCAGGGGAGTCGTATCGCTACACCTTC.